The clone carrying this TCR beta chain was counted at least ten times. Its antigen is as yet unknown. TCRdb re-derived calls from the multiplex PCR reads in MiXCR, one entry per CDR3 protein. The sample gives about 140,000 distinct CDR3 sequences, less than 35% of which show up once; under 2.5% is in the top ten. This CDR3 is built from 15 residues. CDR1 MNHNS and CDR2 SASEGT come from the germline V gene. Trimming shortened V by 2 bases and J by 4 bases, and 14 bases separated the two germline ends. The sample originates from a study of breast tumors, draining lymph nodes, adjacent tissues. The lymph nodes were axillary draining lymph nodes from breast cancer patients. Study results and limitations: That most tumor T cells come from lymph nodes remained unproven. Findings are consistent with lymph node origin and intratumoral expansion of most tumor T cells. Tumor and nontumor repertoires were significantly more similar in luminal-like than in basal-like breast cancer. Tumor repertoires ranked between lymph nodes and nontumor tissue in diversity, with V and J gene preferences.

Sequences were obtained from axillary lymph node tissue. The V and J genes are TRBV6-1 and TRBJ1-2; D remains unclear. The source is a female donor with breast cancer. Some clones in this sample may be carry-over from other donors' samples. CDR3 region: CASSELVDILYGYTF. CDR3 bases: TGTGCCAGCAGTGAACTGGTAGACATACTCTATGGCTACACCTTC.